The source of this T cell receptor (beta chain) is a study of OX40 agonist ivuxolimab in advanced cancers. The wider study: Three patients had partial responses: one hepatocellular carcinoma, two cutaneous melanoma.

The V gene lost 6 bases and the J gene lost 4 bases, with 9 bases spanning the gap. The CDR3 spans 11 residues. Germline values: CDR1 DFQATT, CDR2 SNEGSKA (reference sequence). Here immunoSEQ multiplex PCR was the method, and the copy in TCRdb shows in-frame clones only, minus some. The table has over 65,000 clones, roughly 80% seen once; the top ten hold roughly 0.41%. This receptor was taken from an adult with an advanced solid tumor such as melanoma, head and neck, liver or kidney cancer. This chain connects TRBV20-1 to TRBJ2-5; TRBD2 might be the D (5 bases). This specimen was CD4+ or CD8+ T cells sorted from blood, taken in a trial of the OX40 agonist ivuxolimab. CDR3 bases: TGCAGTGCCACGGGAAGAGAGACCCAGTACTTC. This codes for CSATGRETQYF.